This is a list of T cell receptor beta chains from one sample in a study of T cell responses to AZD1222 COVID-19 vaccine. The protocol was immunoSEQ multiplex PCR, while the TCRdb copy is restricted to in-frame clones and leaves out a portion. The sample shows more than 70,000 clones, about 91% of them seen only once. The source material was peripheral blood, sampled 28 days after the second AZD1222 dose. Every receptor here comes from an adult who received the AZD1222 COVID-19 vaccine. CDR3s include the opening cysteine and the closing phenylalanine or tryptophan. The D gene is left open where the match is weak. For some rows the clone size is stated as once, few or many, or as a class when expanded; others skip it.

D,size,J,V,DNA,CDR3
NA,NA,TRBJ2-3,TRBV5-4,TGTGCCAGCAGCTTCAAAACATCGAGCACAGATACGCAGTATTTT,CASSFKTSSTDTQYF
NA,NA,TRBJ1-2,TRBV6-5,TGTGCCAGCAGTTACTCGGCAGGGCTCTATGGCTACACCTTC,CASSYSAGLYGYTF
NA,NA,TRBJ2-3,TRBV9,TGTGCCAGCAGCGTAGGAGCGGATACGCAGTATTTT,CASSVGADTQYF
NA,NA,TRBJ1-2,TRBV28,TGTGCCACCAGCCACCTCCCTGGCTACACCTTC,CATSHLPGYTF
NA,NA,TRBJ2-7,TRBV5-1,TGCGCCAGCAGCTCGGTGTATACAGGGAACGAGCAGTACTTC,CASSSVYTGNEQYF
TRBD1,NA,TRBJ1-2,TRBV24-1,TGTGCCATCTCCGGACAGGGGCAGGGCTACACCTTC,CAISGQGQGYTF
NA,NA,TRBJ1-2,TRBV3-1/TRBV3-2,TGTGCCAGCAGCCAAGAAGGGCTGTATGGCTACACCTTC,CASSQEGLYGYTF
NA,NA,TRBJ1-1,TRBV9,TGTGCCAGCAGCGGATCACTTCGGACGGGAGACACTGAAGCTTTCTTT,CASSGSLRTGDTEAFF
NA,NA,TRBJ1-2,TRBV5-1,TGCGCCAGCAGTTATACTCTAACAGGGTTAAATGGCTACACCTTC,CASSYTLTGLNGYTF
NA,NA,TRBJ2-1,TRBV19,TGTGCCAGTAGTATACAGGGATACCCGGGGGTCTTC,CASSIQGYPGVF
TRBD2,few,TRBJ2-1,TRBV28,TGTGCCAGCAGCCTCCAAAAAGGGACTAGCCACAATGAGCAGTTCTTC,CASSLQKGTSHNEQFF
TRBD1,once,TRBJ2-7,TRBV7-2,TGTGCCAGCAGCTTAGCGGGGGGACAGGGGACCGAGCAGTACTTC,CASSLAGGQGTEQYF
NA,NA,TRBJ1-5,TRBV28,TGTGCCAGCAGTTTATTAGGTTCGGGCAATCAGCCCCAGCATTTT,CASSLLGSGNQPQHF